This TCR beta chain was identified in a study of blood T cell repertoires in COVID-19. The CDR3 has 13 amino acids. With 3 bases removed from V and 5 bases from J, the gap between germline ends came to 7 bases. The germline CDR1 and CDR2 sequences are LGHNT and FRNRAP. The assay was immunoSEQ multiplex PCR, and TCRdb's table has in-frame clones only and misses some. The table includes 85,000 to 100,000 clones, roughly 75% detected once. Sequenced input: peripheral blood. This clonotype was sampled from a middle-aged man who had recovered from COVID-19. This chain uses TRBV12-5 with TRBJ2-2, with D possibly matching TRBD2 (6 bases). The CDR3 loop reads CASGFGGTGELFF. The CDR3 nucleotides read TGTGCTAGTGGTTTCGGGGGTACCGGGGAGCTGTTTTTT.